Below, 11 T cell receptor beta chains from the same sample are listed, as sequenced in a study of T cell responses to AZD1222 COVID-19 vaccine. Method: immunoSEQ multiplex PCR; TCRdb's copy keeps in-frame clones and lacks some. The repertoire holds roughly 150,000 clones, with 87% as singletons. The sample here was peripheral blood, taken 28 days after the second AZD1222 dose. These TCRs come from an adult who received the AZD1222 COVID-19 vaccine.

This clone was counted once. The chain recombines TRBV5-1 with TRBJ2-5; the match to TRBD2 covers 14 bases. The J segment lost 2 bases and the V segment lost 3 bases, leaving 6 bases of the junction unmatched. Germline V lookup: CDR1 SGHRS, CDR2 YFSETQ. The CDR3 consists of 17 residues. The CDR3 reads CASSSGTSGGHQETQYF. As DNA, the CDR3 is TGCGCCAGCAGCTCCGGGACTAGCGGGGGCCATCAAGAGACCCAGTACTTC.

The rearrangement uses TRBV12-5 and TRBJ1-1; 7 bases are shared with TRBD1. The CDR3 runs 16 residues. CDR1 LGHNT and CDR2 FRNRAP come from the germline V gene. V lost 2 bases to trimming and J lost 3 bases; unmatched junction nucleotides: 9. CDR3 sequence: CASGLTTTGSYTEAFF. CDR3 coding DNA: TGTGCTAGTGGTTTGACAACGACAGGGTCGTACACTGAAGCTTTCTTT. The full variable domain, its missing parts supplied by reference TRBV12-5 and TRBJ1-1, is DARVTQTPRHKVTEMGQEVTMRCQPILGHNTVFWYRQTMMQGLELLAYFRNRAPLDDSGMPKDRFSAEMPDATLATLKIQPSEPRDSAVYFCASGLTTTGSYTEAFFGQGTRLTVV.

The chain has TRBV30 and TRBJ2-7; TRBD1 matches at 9 bases. The V gene's germline CDR1 is GTSNPN and CDR2 SVGIG (reference sequence). V lost 0 bases and J lost 4; bases outside the gene matches: 1. CDR3 length equals 13 residues. CDR3 in DNA: TGTGCCTGGAGTGTAGGGACAGGGTACGAGCAGTACTTC. It yields the protein CAWSVGTGYEQYF.

The V gene is TRBV5-8, the J gene TRBJ1-5, with 9 bases fitting TRBD1. CDR1 is SGHTS, CDR2 YDEGEE, per germline. This CDR3 has 17 amino acids. The J segment lost 1 base and the V segment lost 2 bases, leaving 7 bases of the junction unmatched. CDR3 region: CASSLQGAVGSNQPQHF. CDR3 nucleotides: TGTGCCAGCAGCTTACAGGGGGCCGTGGGGAGCAATCAGCCCCAGCATTTT.

The CDR3 region is CASSQRGATGVNTEAFF. CDR3 sequence (DNA): TGTGCCAGCAGCCAAAGAGGCGCGACGGGGGTGAACACTGAAGCTTTCTTT. The V gene is TRBV3-1 (or the pseudogene TRBV3-2), the J gene TRBJ1-1, with D tentatively TRBD1 (5 bases). V was shortened by 2 bases and J by 0 bases, with 16 bases between the two germline ends. Germline values: CDR1 LGHDT, CDR2 YNNKEL (reference sequence). CDR3 length: 17 amino acids.

CDR3 coding DNA: TGTGCCAGCAGTCTAACAGGGGTTCTGAACACCGGGGAGCTGTTTTTT. Translated, it gives CASSLTGVLNTGELFF. V and J are TRBV28 and TRBJ2-2; 7 nucleotides match TRBD1. Per the germline V gene, CDR1 is MDHEN and CDR2 is SYDVKM. Losses at the gene ends were 5 bases for V and 1 base for J; bases not matched to a gene: 7. The CDR3 runs to 16 residues. The variable domain in full, completed from reference TRBV28 and TRBJ2-2, reads DVKVTQSSRYLVKRTGEKVFLECVQDMDHENMFWYRQDPGLGLRLIYFSYDVKMKEKGDIPEGYSVSREKKERFSLILESASTNQTSMYLCASSLTGVLNTGELFFGEGSRLTVL.

This chain uses TRBV7-9 with TRBJ1-1; possible D gene TRBD1, 5 bases. Trimming cost V 2 bases and J 2 bases, with 12 bases left between them. Per the germline V gene, CDR1 is SEHNR and CDR2 is FQNEAQ (reference sequence). The CDR3 covers 15 residues. Written as DNA, the CDR3 is TGTGCCAGCAGCTTATCTGGGGGATTAAACACTGAAGCTTTCTTT. It specifies CASSLSGGLNTEAFF.

V is TRBV9 and J is TRBJ2-3; either TRBD1 or TRBD2 may supply D (5 bases each). The CDR3 spans 17 residues. Trimming removed 1 base from V and 2 bases from J, with 17 bases in between. Germline CDR1 SGDLS, CDR2 YYNGEE. CDR3 nucleotides: TGTGCCAGCAGCGTAAGGTGGGGGTTGGCAGACACAGATACGCAGTATTTT. It is translated as CASSVRWGLADTDTQYF.

The chain couples TRBV5-5 to TRBJ1-4, with TRBD1 matching over 9 bases. The V segment lost 2 bases and the J segment 2 bases; nucleotides outside the gene matches: 1. This CDR3 is 15 amino acids long. Looked up from germline, CDR1 is SGHKS and CDR2 is YYEKEE (reference sequence). The DNA for the CDR3 is TGTGCCAGCAGCTTTACAGGGGGCACTAATGAAAAACTGTTTTTT. Its protein is CASSFTGGTNEKLFF.

The chain recombines TRBV12-3 or TRBV12-4 with TRBJ2-1; D uncertain. The CDR3 runs to 12 residues. V gave up 6 bases and J gave up 6 bases, with 9 bases separating them. The CDR3 DNA reads TGTGCCAGCAGACTGGGGTCCAATGAGCAGTTCTTC. Amino acids: CASRLGSNEQFF.

The chain is built from TRBV12-5 and TRBJ1-6; 9 nucleotides match TRBD1. Trimming cost V 5 bases and J 2 bases; bases outside gene matches: 16. The CDR3 has 20 residues. Germline-derived CDR1 and CDR2 are LGHNT and FRNRAP. CDR3: CASGLQTGTGLGAYNSPLHF. Written as DNA, the CDR3 is TGTGCTAGTGGTCTCCAGACGGGGACAGGGCTTGGAGCCTATAATTCACCCCTCCACTTT.